This T cell receptor (beta chain) was retrieved from a study of cytomegalovirus exposure and HLA in healthy donors. General study points: Later analysis suggested most CMV-associated TCR beta chains were HLA-restricted. Cytomegalovirus status was reportedly diagnosed by the classifier with high sensitivity and specificity. Sequencing artifact likely explains a cluster of highly shared sequence variants. Earlier findings revealed that most TCR beta V segments proved productive either about 87% or about 30% of the time.

The CDR3 consists of 13 residues. The germline CDR1 and CDR2 sequences are GTSNPN and SVGIG (reference sequence). V was trimmed by 4 bases and J by 5 bases, leaving 11 bases between them. The PCR had 60 Vbeta and 13 Jbeta primers. Clones were read by immunoSEQ multiplex PCR, and TCRdb kept only the in-frame ones, dropping some. Among around 67,000 clones listed, 74% were seen once. As to this clone: Its antigen is undetermined.

The TCR originated in a woman aged 25 to 39 in good health and CMV-seropositive. The sequencing input was PBMCs. The chain has TRBV30 and TRBJ2-2; a possible D gene is TRBD1 (5 bases). CDR3 loop: CAWNSQGTGELFF. The CDR3 DNA sequence: TGTGCCTGGAACTCTCAGGGAACCGGGGAGCTGTTTTTT.